This T cell receptor (beta chain) was recorded in a study of blood T cell repertoires in COVID-19. Study-wide background: From the United States, Italy and Spain came samples of acute and convalescent COVID-19. Sample material is recorded as cDNA or gDNA derived from T cells, B-cell-depleted T cells, or PBMCs.

Per the authors' pipeline: Reference gene primers were amplified, and this amplification served to estimate nucleated cell counts. Here immunoSEQ multiplex PCR was the method, and the copy in TCRdb shows in-frame clones only, minus some. V, J and clone size are those of that table, while D and trimming were read from the DNA. The sample has almost 70,000 clones; roughly nine tenths are singletons. The J segment lost 3 bases and the V segment lost 5 bases, leaving 12 bases of the junction unmatched. The CDR3 spans 18 residues. Germline CDR1 is KGHDR and CDR2 is SFDVKD. The rearrangement uses TRBV24-1 and TRBJ2-2, with TRBD1 matching over 9 bases. Sequencing was done on a sample of peripheral blood. The origin of this receptor is a woman between 45 and 65 years old with active COVID-19. The CDR3, as DNA: TGTGCCACCAGTGGGACAGGGGCCGGAGTGGGTGACACCGGGGAGCTGTTTTTT. Translating it yields CATSGTGAGVGDTGELFF.